These T cell receptor beta chains were read from a single sample in a study of CD8 T cells in Susac syndrome. TCRdb reprocessed the immunoSEQ multiplex PCR reads via MiXCR and lists one record per CDR3 protein. Here the sample spans over 65,000 distinct CDR3 sequences, roughly 91% being singletons. Sequencing was done on a sample of CD4+ T cells from PBMCs. The receptors originated from a human donor with Susac syndrome. The CDR3 runs from the conserved cysteine through the conserved F or W. A D gene is named only where the DNA matches it firmly. The size of a clone is reported for some rows only, either as once, few or many, or as a class for expanded clones.

v_call: TRBV29-1; clone_size: NA; j_call: TRBJ1-2; d_call: NA; cdr3_aa: CSVAKNYGYTF; cdr3_nt: TGCAGCGTTGCGAAGAACTATGGCTACACCTTC
v_call: TRBV12-3/TRBV12-4; clone_size: NA; j_call: TRBJ2-7; d_call: NA; cdr3_aa: CASSLGWQRYEQYF; cdr3_nt: TGTGCCAGCAGTTTGGGGTGGCAGAGGTACGAGCAGTACTTC
v_call: TRBV4-1; clone_size: NA; j_call: TRBJ2-7; d_call: NA; cdr3_aa: CASSSLRDTTYEQYF; cdr3_nt: TGCGCCAGCAGCTCTTTACGGGACACGACCTACGAGCAGTACTTC
v_call: TRBV3-1; clone_size: NA; j_call: TRBJ2-2; d_call: NA; cdr3_aa: CASSQGRPNTGELFF; cdr3_nt: TGTGCCAGCAGCCAAGGCCGGCCGAACACCGGGGAGCTGTTTTTT
v_call: TRBV18; clone_size: NA; j_call: TRBJ1-4; d_call: NA; cdr3_aa: CASSRELNEKLFF; cdr3_nt: TGTGCCAGCTCACGGGAACTTAATGAAAAACTGTTTTTT
v_call: TRBV2; clone_size: once; j_call: TRBJ1-1; d_call: NA; cdr3_aa: CASHLGMNTEAFF; cdr3_nt: TGTGCCAGCCACCTGGGGATGAACACTGAAGCTTTCTTT
v_call: TRBV12-3/TRBV12-4; clone_size: NA; j_call: TRBJ2-6; d_call: NA; cdr3_aa: CASSLYPGQTGANVLTF; cdr3_nt: TGTGCCAGCAGTTTATATCCCGGACAGACTGGGGCCAACGTCCTGACTTTC
v_call: TRBV7-2; clone_size: NA; j_call: TRBJ2-5; d_call: NA; cdr3_aa: CASSSLGGETQYF; cdr3_nt: TGTGCCAGCAGCTCGCTGGGGGGAGAGACCCAGTACTTC
v_call: TRBV19; clone_size: once; j_call: TRBJ2-6; d_call: NA; cdr3_aa: CASTINQGSGANVLTF; cdr3_nt: TGTGCCAGTACCATCAACCAAGGCTCTGGGGCCAACGTCCTGACTTTC
v_call: TRBV20-1; clone_size: NA; j_call: TRBJ1-4; d_call: NA; cdr3_aa: CSADTGRGEKLFF; cdr3_nt: TGCAGTGCTGACACCGGGAGAGGAGAAAAACTGTTTTTT
v_call: TRBV2; clone_size: NA; j_call: TRBJ1-5; d_call: NA; cdr3_aa: CASSEWGLRNQPQHF; cdr3_nt: TGTGCCAGCAGTGAATGGGGGTTACGCAATCAGCCCCAGCATTTT
v_call: TRBV28; clone_size: NA; j_call: TRBJ2-1; d_call: TRBD2; cdr3_aa: CAHKPGGLFDEQFF; cdr3_nt: TGTGCCCACAAACCGGGGGGGCTATTCGATGAGCAGTTCTTC
v_call: TRBV30; clone_size: once; j_call: TRBJ2-7; d_call: NA; cdr3_aa: CAWGRGRSYEQYF; cdr3_nt: TGTGCCTGGGGACGGGGAAGATCCTACGAGCAGTACTTC
v_call: TRBV14; clone_size: NA; j_call: TRBJ1-2; d_call: NA; cdr3_aa: CASSPTTVSYGYTF; cdr3_nt: TGTGCCAGCAGCCCTACGACAGTCTCCTATGGCTACACCTTC
v_call: TRBV29-1; clone_size: NA; j_call: TRBJ1-2; d_call: NA; cdr3_aa: CSVERRLAGYGYTF; cdr3_nt: TGCAGCGTTGAAAGAAGATTGGCAGGGTATGGCTACACCTTC
v_call: TRBV9; clone_size: NA; j_call: TRBJ1-4; d_call: TRBD1; cdr3_aa: CASSPLPGGSTNEKLFF; cdr3_nt: TGTGCCAGCAGCCCGCTTCCAGGGGGGTCAACTAATGAAAAACTGTTTTTT
v_call: TRBV5-1; clone_size: NA; j_call: TRBJ1-2; d_call: TRBD1; cdr3_aa: CASSSGQAPGYTF; cdr3_nt: TGCGCCAGCAGCTCCGGACAGGCTCCTGGCTACACCTTC
v_call: TRBV30; clone_size: once; j_call: TRBJ2-5; d_call: TRBD2; cdr3_aa: CAWGTSRETQYF; cdr3_nt: TGTGCCTGGGGGACTAGCAGGGAGACCCAGTACTTC
v_call: TRBV7-2; clone_size: few; j_call: TRBJ2-7; d_call: TRBD1; cdr3_aa: CASSSSAGQGYEQYF; cdr3_nt: TGTGCCAGCAGCTCTAGTGCGGGACAGGGCTACGAGCAGTACTTC
v_call: TRBV20-1; clone_size: NA; j_call: TRBJ1-1; d_call: TRBD1; cdr3_aa: CSASSGQEAFF; cdr3_nt: TGCAGTGCTAGTTCGGGACAGGAAGCTTTCTTT
v_call: TRBV5-1; clone_size: NA; j_call: TRBJ1-5; d_call: NA; cdr3_aa: CASSPQPFGPSNNQPQHF; cdr3_nt: TGCGCCAGCAGCCCTCAACCCTTCGGGCCGTCGAACAATCAGCCCCAGCATTTT
v_call: TRBV7-8; clone_size: NA; j_call: TRBJ1-1; d_call: NA; cdr3_aa: CASSSGRTGGTEAFF; cdr3_nt: TGTGCCAGCAGCTCAGGCCGAACCGGTGGCACTGAAGCTTTCTTT
v_call: TRBV6-4; clone_size: NA; j_call: TRBJ2-1; d_call: NA; cdr3_aa: CASSEWATGNEQFF; cdr3_nt: TGTGCCAGCAGTGAGTGGGCCACAGGCAATGAGCAGTTCTTC
v_call: TRBV12-3/TRBV12-4; clone_size: once; j_call: TRBJ2-5; d_call: NA; cdr3_aa: CASSSGQLQETQYF; cdr3_nt: TGTGCCAGCAGTTCTGGACAGCTTCAAGAGACCCAGTACTTC
v_call: TRBV9; clone_size: NA; j_call: TRBJ1-1; d_call: NA; cdr3_aa: CASSVSGPGNTEAFF; cdr3_nt: TGTGCCAGCAGCGTGTCGGGCCCCGGGAACACTGAAGCTTTCTTT
v_call: TRBV11-2; clone_size: NA; j_call: TRBJ2-2; d_call: TRBD2; cdr3_aa: CASSLVPRAGGPPGELFF; cdr3_nt: TGTGCCAGCAGCTTAGTCCCGAGAGCGGGAGGGCCCCCCGGGGAGCTGTTTTTT
v_call: TRBV28; clone_size: NA; j_call: TRBJ2-4; d_call: NA; cdr3_aa: CASSGAELAKNIQYF; cdr3_nt: TGTGCCAGCAGCGGAGCGGAGCTAGCCAAAAACATTCAGTACTTC
v_call: TRBV2; clone_size: once; j_call: TRBJ2-7; d_call: TRBD2; cdr3_aa: CASRSGRISEQYF; cdr3_nt: TGTGCCAGTCGGTCCGGGAGGATCTCCGAGCAGTACTTC
v_call: TRBV6-5; clone_size: NA; j_call: TRBJ1-1; d_call: TRBD1; cdr3_aa: CASSYSRSGQKTEAFF; cdr3_nt: TGTGCCAGCAGTTACTCCCGCTCGGGACAGAAGACTGAAGCTTTCTTT
v_call: TRBV9; clone_size: NA; j_call: TRBJ2-1; d_call: TRBD2; cdr3_aa: CASSVGGPASGNNEQFF; cdr3_nt: TGTGCCAGCAGCGTAGGTGGTCCGGCTAGCGGGAATAATGAGCAGTTCTTC
v_call: TRBV10-2; clone_size: NA; j_call: TRBJ2-7; d_call: NA; cdr3_aa: CASSPPAGPRRGKNEQYF; cdr3_nt: TGCGCCAGCAGCCCCCCGGCAGGGCCTCGACGGGGTAAAAACGAGCAGTACTTC
v_call: TRBV20-1; clone_size: NA; j_call: TRBJ1-2; d_call: TRBD1; cdr3_aa: CSARDPTGVDGYTF; cdr3_nt: TGCAGTGCTAGAGACCCGACAGGGGTGGACGGCTACACCTTC
v_call: TRBV5-6; clone_size: NA; j_call: TRBJ2-1; d_call: NA; cdr3_aa: CASSSRRRTEQFF; cdr3_nt: TGTGCCAGCAGCTCGCGCAGGAGGACTGAGCAGTTCTTC
v_call: TRBV5-6; clone_size: NA; j_call: TRBJ2-2; d_call: NA; cdr3_aa: CASSTDSGAVGELFF; cdr3_nt: TGTGCCAGCAGCACCGACAGCGGCGCCGTGGGGGAGCTGTTTTTT
v_call: TRBV11-3; clone_size: NA; j_call: TRBJ1-1; d_call: TRBD1; cdr3_aa: CASSSGQGNVNTEAFF; cdr3_nt: TGTGCCAGCAGCTCCGGACAGGGGAATGTGAACACTGAAGCTTTCTTT
v_call: TRBV14; clone_size: once; j_call: TRBJ2-7; d_call: NA; cdr3_aa: CASSHYSDEQYF; cdr3_nt: TGTGCCAGCAGCCATTACAGTGACGAGCAGTACTTC
v_call: TRBV12-3/TRBV12-4; clone_size: once; j_call: TRBJ1-2; d_call: TRBD1; cdr3_aa: CASTRQGYGYTF; cdr3_nt: TGTGCCAGCACCCGACAGGGCTACGGCTACACCTTC
v_call: TRBV10-3; clone_size: NA; j_call: TRBJ2-5; d_call: NA; cdr3_aa: CAISEAGQETQYF; cdr3_nt: TGTGCCATCAGCGAGGCGGGCCAAGAGACCCAGTACTTC
v_call: TRBV2; clone_size: NA; j_call: TRBJ2-1; d_call: NA; cdr3_aa: CASSFEGDYNEQFF; cdr3_nt: TGTGCCAGCAGTTTTGAAGGAGATTACAATGAGCAGTTCTTC